Listed here are 18 T cell receptor beta chains from one sample, sequenced in a study of shared clonotypes between healthy human individuals. Sequencing was performed with immunoSEQ multiplex PCR; in TCRdb, only in-frame clones are kept and a portion is missing. The table records 850,000 to 1,200,000 clones, approximately 68% of them present only once. The sample consisted of memory CD4+ T cells sorted from blood. Sample subset: CD45RA-negative fraction. All receptors come from a man between 18 and 29 years old in good health.

The CDR3: CATSRDSLGQGNTDTQYF. CDR3 bases: TGTGCCACCAGCAGAGATAGTCTGGGACAGGGGAACACAGATACGCAGTATTTT. V gene TRBV15 combines with J gene TRBJ2-3; 10 nucleotides align to TRBD1. The CDR3 sequence is 18 residues long. V lost 0 bases to trimming and J lost 2 bases; unmatched junction nucleotides: 8. Per the germline V gene, CDR1 is LNHNV and CDR2 is YYDKDF (reference sequence).

The CDR3 is CSARLPLHGGNTIYF. CDR3 nucleotide sequence: TGCAGCGCAAGACTCCCGTTACACGGTGGAAACACCATATATTTT. The chain recombines TRBV29-1 with TRBJ1-3; D gene uncertain. Trimming took 7 bases from V and 3 from J, leaving 19 bases between them. The CDR3 extends over 15 amino acids. CDR1 and CDR2 (germline): SQVTM, ANQGSEA.

There are a few counts of this clone. The genes are TRBV14 and TRBJ2-3; no firm D call. Trimming stripped 5 bases from V and 1 base from J, with 7 bases between. This CDR3 contains 13 residues. Germline lookup yields CDR1 SGHDN and CDR2 FVKESK. CDR3 DNA: TGTGCCAGCAGCTTCTCGCGCACAGATACGCAGTATTTT. The encoded protein is CASSFSRTDTQYF.

The rearrangement links TRBV5-1 to TRBJ2-3; 15 positions match TRBD2. This CDR3 has 19 residues. Germline CDR1 is SGHRS and CDR2 is YFSETQ. V lost 4 bases, J lost 5 bases, and 14 bases stayed unmatched. CDR3 loop: CASSELGLAGGFSGDTQYF. DNA for the CDR3: TGCGCCAGCAGCGAGCTCGGACTAGCGGGAGGGTTCTCCGGAGATACGCAGTATTTT.

J is TRBJ2-3 and V is TRBV5-6, with 8 nucleotides matching TRBD2. Germline trimming cut 1 base from V and 5 bases from J; bases unmatched to any gene: 6. Germline assignment: CDR1 SGHDT and CDR2 YYEEEE. This CDR3 region has 15 residues. CDR3 bases: TGTGCCAGCAGCTTGAAGGCGGGGGGAGGAGATACGCAGTATTTT. It is translated as CASSLKAGGGDTQYF. The variable domain in full, with the rest retrieved from reference TRBV5-6 and TRBJ2-3, is DAGVTQSPTHLIKTRGQQVTLRCSPKSGHDTVSWYQQALGQGPQFIFQYYEEEERQRGNFPDRFSGHQFPNYSSELNVNALLLGDSALYLCASSLKAGGGDTQYFGPGTRLTVL.

This chain uses TRBV7-8 with TRBJ2-7; D is perhaps TRBD1 (6 bases). The germline V and J ends were trimmed by 1 base and 0 bases, with 10 bases remaining between them. This CDR3 is 15 amino acids long. Germline V lookup: CDR1 SGHVS, CDR2 FQNEAQ. CDR3 coding DNA: TGTGCCAGCAGCTTAGAACAGGGTGCCTCCTACGAGCAGTACTTC. It yields the protein CASSLEQGASYEQYF.

This chain connects TRBV7-2 to TRBJ2-5; TRBD2 matches 12 bases. The CDR3 spans 16 residues. From germline, CDR1 is SGHTA and CDR2 FQGNSA. With V trimmed by 1 base and J by 1 base, 1 base remained unmatched. The CDR3 sequence: CASSLGLAGVQETQYF. The CDR3, as DNA: TGTGCCAGCAGCTTAGGACTAGCGGGGGTCCAAGAGACCCAGTACTTC.

The V gene is TRBV9, the J gene TRBJ2-3; 8 bases line up with TRBD2. The J segment lost 3 bases and the V segment lost 4 bases, leaving 10 bases of the junction unmatched. The CDR3 loop spans 16 amino acids. Per germline, CDR1 SGDLS and CDR2 YYNGEE. The CDR3 coding sequence is TGTGCCAGCAGCCTGGGACTAGTAGGTTGGACAGATACGCAGTATTTT. Its protein product is CASSLGLVGWTDTQYF.

J is TRBJ2-1 and V is TRBV5-1, with 7 positions matching TRBD1. Trimming took 2 bases from V and 8 from J; bases not matched to a gene: 10. The CDR3 sequence is 15 residues long. CDR1 and CDR2 from the germline V gene are SGHRS and YFSETQ. CDR3 sequence: CASSLWDSRKDEQFF. The DNA for the CDR3 is TGCGCCAGCAGCTTATGGGACAGTCGAAAAGATGAGCAGTTCTTC.

The V gene is TRBV5-1, the J gene TRBJ2-7; the D gene is possibly TRBD2 (7 bases). This CDR3 has 14 residues. Trimming pared 4 bases from V and 3 bases from J, leaving 14 bases between. Germline loops: CDR1 SGHRS, CDR2 YFSETQ. DNA for the CDR3: TGCGCCAGCAGCCCTCTAGGGGGGGACTACGAGCAGTACTTC. Translation gives CASSPLGGDYEQYF.

The chain is built from TRBV9 and TRBJ2-1, with 10 positions matching TRBD2. This CDR3 region has 16 residues. Per the germline V gene, CDR1 is SGDLS and CDR2 is YYNGEE. After removal of 4 bases from V and 10 bases from J, the junction contained 14 bases not matched to a gene. CDR3 amino acids: CASSLEAGGPGIEQFF. CDR3 nucleotide sequence: TGTGCCAGCAGCCTCGAAGCGGGAGGGCCGGGGATCGAGCAGTTCTTC.

The chain employs TRBV7-9 and TRBJ1-4; D remains ambiguous. The CDR3 contains 13 residues. Germline CDR1 reads SEHNR; CDR2 reads FQNEAQ (reference sequence). Deletions cut 2 bases from V and 4 bases from J, with 5 bases between. The CDR3 protein is CASSLNGNEKLFF. The CDR3 region has the DNA TGTGCCAGCAGCTTAAATGGTAATGAAAAACTGTTTTTT.

J is TRBJ2-5 and V is TRBV9; 12 bases agree with TRBD2. After removal of 0 bases from V and 2 bases from J, the junction contained 2 bases not matched to a gene. The germline V gene encodes CDR1 SGDLS and CDR2 YYNGEE. The CDR3 totals 16 residues. CDR3 coding DNA: TGTGCCAGCAGCGTAGGGACTAGCGGGGTTCAAGAGACCCAGTACTTC. Translation: CASSVGTSGVQETQYF. The whole variable domain, filled in from reference TRBV9 and TRBJ2-5, reads DSGVTQTPKHLITATGQRVTLRCSPRSGDLSVYWYQQSLDQGLQFLIQYYNGEERAKGNILERFSAQQFPDLHSELNLSSLELGDSALYFCASSVGTSGVQETQYFGPGTRLLVL.

Notes on this clone: A read error may account for a junction end that differs from germline. This chain links TRBV5-1 with TRBJ2-5; D is ambiguous. Germline CDR1 is SGHRS and CDR2 is YFSETQ. This CDR3 is built from 14 residues. The CDR3 bases are TGCGCCAGCAGCTTGGGGGGTTCCCAAGAGACCCAGCACTTC. It translates to CASSLGGSQETQHF.

This chain links TRBV7-8 with TRBJ1-1, with a possible D match to TRBD1 (6 bases). Per the germline V gene, CDR1 is SGHVS and CDR2 is FQNEAQ. The CDR3 totals 14 residues. V lost 2 bases, J lost 4 bases, and 11 bases lay in between. For the CDR3, the DNA is TGTGCCAGCAGCTTACAGGGGAGGGGCACTGAAGCTTTCTTT. It yields the protein CASSLQGRGTEAFF. Combining the CDR3 with reference TRBV7-8 and TRBJ1-1 gives the whole variable domain GAGVSQSPRYKVAKRGQDVALRCDPISGHVSLFWYQQALGQGPEFLTYFQNEAQLDKSGLPSDRFFAERPEGSVSTLKIQRTQQEDSAVYLCASSLQGRGTEAFFGQGTRLTVV.

This clone was seen a single time. The chain employs TRBV27 and TRBJ1-1; tentative D call: TRBD1 (6 bases). There are 14 residues in the CDR3. V gave up 5 bases and J gave up 7 bases, with 17 bases separating them. Looked up from germline, CDR1 is MNHEY and CDR2 is SMNVEV (reference sequence). The CDR3 nucleotides are TGTGCCAGCAGTGCGTGGGGGACAAAAGGTGAAGCTTTCTTT. This encodes CASSAWGTKGEAFF.

The chain links TRBV7-2 to TRBJ2-3; the match to TRBD2 covers 10 bases. The length of the CDR3 is 15 residues. The V gene end was trimmed by 9 bases and the J gene end by 5 bases; junction bases not matched to a gene: 11. CDR1 and CDR2 from the germline V gene are SGHTA and FQGNSA. In DNA form, the CDR3 reads TGTGCCAGTGAGAGCGGGAGGGCCGTGGGAGATACGCAGTATTTT. It yields the protein CASESGRAVGDTQYF.

The chain joins TRBV5-8 to TRBJ2-5; D not resolved. Germline V CDR1 and CDR2: SGHTS, YDEGEE. There are 11 residues in the CDR3. Trimming shortened V by 4 bases and J by 5 bases, and 6 bases separated the two germline ends. In DNA, the CDR3 is TGTGCCAGCAGCCATTGGGAGACCCAGTACTTC. As protein: CASSHWETQYF.